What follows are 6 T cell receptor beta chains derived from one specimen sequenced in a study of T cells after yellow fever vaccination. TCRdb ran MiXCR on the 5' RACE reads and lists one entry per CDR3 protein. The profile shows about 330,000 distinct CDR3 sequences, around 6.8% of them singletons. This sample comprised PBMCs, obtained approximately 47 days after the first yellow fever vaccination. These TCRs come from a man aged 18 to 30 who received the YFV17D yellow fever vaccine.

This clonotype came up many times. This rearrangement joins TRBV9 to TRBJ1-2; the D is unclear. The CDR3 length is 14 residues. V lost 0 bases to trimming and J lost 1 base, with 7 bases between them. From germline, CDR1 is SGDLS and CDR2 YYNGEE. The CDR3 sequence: CASSVDSINYGYTF. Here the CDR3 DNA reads TGTGCCAGCAGCGTAGACAGCATTAACTATGGCTACACCTTC.

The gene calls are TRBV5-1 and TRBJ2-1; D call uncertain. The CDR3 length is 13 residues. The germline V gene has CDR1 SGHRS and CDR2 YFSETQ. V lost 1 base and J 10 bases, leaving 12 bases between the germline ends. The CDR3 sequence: CASSLSLATEQFF. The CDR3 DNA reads TGCGCCAGCAGCTTGAGTCTGGCGACAGAGCAGTTCTTC.

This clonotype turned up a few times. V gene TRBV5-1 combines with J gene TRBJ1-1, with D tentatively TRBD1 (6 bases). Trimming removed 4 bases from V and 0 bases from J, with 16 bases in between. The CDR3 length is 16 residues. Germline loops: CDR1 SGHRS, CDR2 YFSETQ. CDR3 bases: TGCGCCAGCAGCCTAGGGCAGGGGTCAATGAACACTGAAGCTTTCTTT. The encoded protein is CASSLGQGSMNTEAFF.

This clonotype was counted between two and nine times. The CDR3 coding sequence is TGTGCCAGTAGTATGATGGTTGGGCAGCCCCAGCATTTT. It codes for CASSMMVGQPQHF. The chain joins TRBV19 to TRBJ1-5, with D unresolved. This CDR3 is built from 13 residues. Germline lookup yields CDR1 LNHDA and CDR2 SQIVND (reference sequence). Trimming cost V 3 bases and J 7 bases, with 10 bases left between them. The variable domain in full, completed from reference TRBV19 and TRBJ1-5, reads DGGITQSPKYLFRKEGQNVTLSCEQNLNHDAMYWYRQDPGQGLRLIYYSQIVNDFQKGDIAEGYSVSREKKESFPLTVTSAQKNPTAFYLCASSMMVGQPQHFGDGTRLSIL.

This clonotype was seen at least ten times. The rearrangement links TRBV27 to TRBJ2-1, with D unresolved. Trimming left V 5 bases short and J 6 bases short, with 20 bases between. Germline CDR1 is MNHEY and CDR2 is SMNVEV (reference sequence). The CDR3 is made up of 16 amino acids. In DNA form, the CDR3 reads TGTGCCAGCAGTGAAGGTGCTACCTTTATAGTCAATGAGCAGTTCTTC. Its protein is CASSEGATFIVNEQFF.

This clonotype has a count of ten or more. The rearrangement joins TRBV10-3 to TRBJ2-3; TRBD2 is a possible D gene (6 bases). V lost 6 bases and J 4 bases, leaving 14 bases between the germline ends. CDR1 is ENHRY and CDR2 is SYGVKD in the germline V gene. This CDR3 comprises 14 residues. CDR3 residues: CAIRTGTLADTQYF. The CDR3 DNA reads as TGTGCCATCAGAACCGGGACTTTGGCAGATACGCAGTATTTT.